Below, one TCR beta chain is given with its context. Only in-frame clones appear in the TCRdb table, and some are missing; sequencing was by immunoSEQ multiplex PCR. The repertoire holds about 1 million clones, with around 76% as singletons. This sample is drawn from a study of shared clonotypes between healthy human individuals. The TCR sequence derives from a man between 18 and 29 years old in good health. Source material: memory CD4+ T cells sorted from blood. The subset here: CD45RA-negative fraction.

The CDR3 DNA reads as TGTGCCAGCAGTTTAACAGGCGGAAACACCATATATTTT. This gives the protein CASSLTGGNTIYF. The chain employs TRBV28 and TRBJ1-3; D might be TRBD1 (5 bases). The CDR3 runs 13 residues. Germline CDR1 reads MDHEN; CDR2 reads SYDVKM. Trimming took off 2 bases at V and 4 bases at J, with 6 bases between the two ends.